The 24 T cell receptor beta chains below all came from one sample that was sequenced in a study of tumour-infiltrating T cells in Burkitt lymphoma. Profiling relied on immunoSEQ multiplex PCR, and the TCRdb table lists in-frame clones only, not all of them. The table shows around 50,000 clones, with around 29% occurring only once. The sample taken for sequencing was tumor tissue. All receptors derive from a human donor with Burkitt lymphoma.

This clone occurred a few times. V is TRBV19 and J is TRBJ1-1, with 11 bases lining up with TRBD1. From germline, CDR1 is LNHDA and CDR2 SQIVND (reference sequence). The CDR3 is made up of 16 amino acids. The V segment lost 6 bases and the J segment 1 base; nucleotides outside the gene matches: 7. CDR3 sequence (DNA): TGTGCCAGTAGCGGACAGGGGGCATTGGCGAACACTGAAGCTTTCTTT. Amino acid sequence: CASSGQGALANTEAFF.

In its sample, this clone was seen a few times. The chain has TRBV2 and TRBJ2-1; no firm D call. CDR3 length: 13 amino acids. V dropped 7 bases and J dropped 5 bases, with 12 bases sitting between them. Germline V gene data show CDR1 as SNHLY and CDR2 as FYNNEI. CDR3 bases: TGTGCCAGCACTCTTGCAGGACACAATGAGCAGTTCTTC. Amino acids: CASTLAGHNEQFF.

This clone was observed a handful of times. The chain couples TRBV2 to TRBJ1-6; unclear D gene. The CDR3 runs to 12 residues. The V end was cut by 6 bases, the J end by 9 bases, with 9 bases between. Germline CDR1 SNHLY, CDR2 FYNNEI. CDR3 in DNA: TGTGCCAGCAGGGATTACCTTTCACCCCTCCACTTT. It encodes CASRDYLSPLHF.

This clone occurred a few times. The chain couples TRBV14 to TRBJ1-2, with D maybe TRBD1 (5 bases). V was clipped by 1 base and J by 4 bases, with 10 bases between them. The CDR3 runs to 14 residues. Germline loops: CDR1 SGHDN, CDR2 FVKESK. The CDR3 DNA reads TGTGCCAGCAGCCAAGTGGGGGGAGCCTATGGCTACACCTTC. This codes for CASSQVGGAYGYTF.

The chain has TRBV20-1 and TRBJ2-7; D gene ambiguous. The CDR3 length is 11 residues. The germline gives CDR1 DFQATT, CDR2 SNEGSKA (reference sequence). The germline V and J ends were trimmed by 5 bases and 2 bases, with 7 bases remaining between them. The CDR3 loop is CSADTPYEQYF. The CDR3 DNA follows: TGCAGTGCTGACACCCCCTACGAGCAGTACTTC.

This clone was observed a handful of times. The rearrangement joins TRBV7-6 to TRBJ1-4; no definite D call. Germline V lookup: CDR1 SGHVS, CDR2 FNYEAQ. The germline V and J ends were trimmed by 3 bases and 3 bases, with 8 bases remaining between them. The CDR3 has 14 amino acids. The CDR3 sequence is CASSLNIANEKLFF. CDR3 sequence (DNA): TGTGCCAGCAGCTTGAATATTGCTAATGAAAAACTGTTTTTT.

The chain has TRBV7-8 and TRBJ2-5, with 7 nucleotides matching TRBD2. The V gene's germline CDR1 is SGHVS and CDR2 FQNEAQ. Trimming at V came to 5 bases and at J to 5 bases, leaving 11 bases not matched to a gene. This CDR3 comprises 15 residues. As DNA, the CDR3 is TGTGCCAGCAGCCGGGACGGGGCGGGAGTGGAGACCCAGTACTTC. This encodes CASSRDGAGVETQYF.

The rearrangement uses TRBV5-1 and TRBJ1-6, with D unresolved. From germline, CDR1 is SGHRS and CDR2 YFSETQ. Deletions cut 4 bases from V and 6 bases from J, with 8 bases between. The CDR3 spans 13 residues. CDR3 nucleotides: TGCGCCAGCAGCACGGAACCTAATTCACCCCTCCACTTT. Amino acid sequence: CASSTEPNSPLHF.

The gene calls are TRBV5-1 and TRBJ2-2; 7 bases are shared with TRBD1. The germline gives CDR1 SGHRS, CDR2 YFSETQ. The CDR3 totals 14 residues. Trimming at V came to 4 bases and at J to 1 base, leaving 1 base not matched to a gene. The CDR3 sequence: CASSRDRNTGELFF. The DNA of the CDR3 is TGCGCCAGCAGCCGGGACAGGAACACCGGGGAGCTGTTTTTT.

This clone was picked up a small number of times. V usage is TRBV5-6 and J usage is TRBJ1-1; no clear D. The CDR3 contains 13 residues. Germline CDR1 reads SGHDT; CDR2 reads YYEEEE. Between the trimmed V and J ends, which lost 1 base and 4 bases, there was a span of 8 bases. The CDR3 DNA follows: TGTGCCAGCAGCTTGAGGAGGAGCACTGAAGCTTTCTTT. Its translation is CASSLRRSTEAFF. The variable domain in full, completed from reference TRBV5-6 and TRBJ1-1, reads DAGVTQSPTHLIKTRGQQVTLRCSPKSGHDTVSWYQQALGQGPQFIFQYYEEEERQRGNFPDRFSGHQFPNYSSELNVNALLLGDSALYLCASSLRRSTEAFFGQGTRLTVV.

The J gene is TRBJ1-4, the V gene TRBV5-6, with TRBD1 matching 7 bases. This CDR3 has 15 residues. With 4 bases clipped from V and 5 bases from J, the junction kept 8 bases outside the gene matches. CDR1 and CDR2 from the germline V gene are SGHDT and YYEEEE. The CDR3 loop is CASSGPGQINEKLFF. CDR3 DNA sequence: TGTGCCAGCAGCGGACCGGGACAGATAAATGAAAAACTGTTTTTT.

The chain couples TRBV7-9 to TRBJ1-1, with D maybe TRBD1 (6 bases). From germline, CDR1 is SEHNR and CDR2 FQNEAQ (reference sequence). Trimming took off 5 bases at V and 5 bases at J, with 12 bases between the two ends. CDR3 length: 13 residues. This CDR3 is CASSINRETEAFF. In DNA, the CDR3 is TGTGCCAGCAGCATCAACAGGGAGACTGAAGCTTTCTTT.

A few counts support this clone. The V and J genes are TRBV7-7 and TRBJ2-5; D is uncertain. Germline V CDR1 and CDR2: SSHAT, FNYEAQ (reference sequence). The CDR3 consists of 15 residues. Trimming left V 3 bases short and J 3 bases short, with 14 bases between. The CDR3 DNA sequence: TGTGCCAGCAGCTTTTCTGGTTCAGCTGAAGAGACCCAGTACTTC. This sequence encodes CASSFSGSAEETQYF.

There are a few counts of this clone. The V and J genes are TRBV5-6 and TRBJ2-3; 10 bases agree with TRBD2. Trimming cost V 1 base and J 0 bases; bases outside gene matches: 2. This CDR3 is 16 amino acids long. CDR1 is SGHDT and CDR2 is YYEEEE in the germline V gene. The CDR3 loop is CASSLSLAGSTDTQYF. DNA of the CDR3: TGTGCCAGCAGCTTGTCACTAGCGGGGAGCACAGATACGCAGTATTTT.

There are a few counts of this clone. The CDR3 region is CASSLTLTGHEQYF. Here the CDR3 DNA reads TGTGCCAGCAGCCTAACCCTGACAGGGCACGAGCAGTACTTC. The chain recombines TRBV7-9 with TRBJ2-7; TRBD1 agrees at 7 bases. This CDR3 has 14 amino acids. J lost 5 bases, V lost 5 bases, and 9 bases had no gene match. Per the germline V gene, CDR1 is SEHNR and CDR2 is FQNEAQ (reference sequence).

The chain has TRBV4-3 and TRBJ1-2; the D is unclear. The CDR3 extends over 14 amino acids. Germline V lookup: CDR1 LGHNA, CDR2 YSLEER. V lost 0 bases to trimming and J lost 4 bases, with 9 bases between them. This CDR3 is CASSQDSGRYGYTF. CDR3 in DNA: TGCGCCAGCAGCCAAGATTCGGGTCGCTATGGCTACACCTTC.

The V gene is TRBV27, the J gene TRBJ2-2; possible D gene TRBD2, 7 bases. This CDR3 contains 16 residues. Germline CDR1 MNHEY, CDR2 SMNVEV (reference sequence). Trimming cost V 5 bases and J 5 bases, with 18 bases left between them. CDR3: CASSPIGGPGTGELFF. For the CDR3, the DNA is TGTGCCAGCAGTCCCATCGGGGGGCCGGGGACCGGGGAGCTGTTTTTT.

The rearrangement uses TRBV18 and TRBJ1-2; D gene ambiguous. Per germline, CDR1 KGHSH and CDR2 LQKENI. CDR3 length: 12 amino acids. V was cut by 2 bases and J by 6 bases, with 7 bases left in between. The CDR3 bases are TGTGCCAGCTCACCAGGGAGCCATGGCTACACCTTC. It yields the protein CASSPGSHGYTF.

This clone was seen a few times. The CDR3 loop reads CATSRGNSPLHF. Here the CDR3 DNA reads TGTGCCACCAGTCGAGGAAATTCACCCCTCCACTTT. The chain recombines TRBV15 with TRBJ1-6, with unresolved D. The CDR3 runs to 12 residues. V lost 6 bases and J lost 7, with 7 bases in between. Germline lookup yields CDR1 LNHNV and CDR2 YYDKDF (reference sequence).

The chain employs TRBV28 and TRBJ2-3; 7 nucleotides line up with TRBD2. Per the germline V gene, CDR1 is MDHEN and CDR2 is SYDVKM. CDR3 size: 16 residues. V trimming: 3 bases; J trimming: 4 bases; junction bases outside the gene matches: 10. CDR3 bases: TGTGCCAGCAGTTTTAGGTTTAGCGGGTTACCAGATACGCAGTATTTT. It is translated as CASSFRFSGLPDTQYF.

CDR3 protein: CASSDGGTGNTIYF. In DNA, the CDR3 is TGTGCCAGCAGTGACGGGGGAACTGGAAACACCATATATTTT. The genes are TRBV2 and TRBJ1-3; the D gene is possibly TRBD1 (5 bases). The CDR3 consists of 14 residues. The germline V gene has CDR1 SNHLY and CDR2 FYNNEI. V dropped 3 bases and J dropped 2 bases, with 8 bases sitting between them.

A few counts support this clone. This rearrangement joins TRBV5-1 to TRBJ2-5; 14 bases align to TRBD2. The CDR3 is 14 residues long. V gave up 6 bases and J gave up 3 bases; unmatched junction bases: 1. The germline V gene has CDR1 SGHRS and CDR2 YFSETQ. DNA for the CDR3: TGCGCCAGCACGGGACTAGCGGGAGAAGAGACCCAGTACTTC. It specifies CASTGLAGEETQYF. The variable domain in full, with the rest retrieved from reference TRBV5-1 and TRBJ2-5, is KAGVTQTPRYLIKTRGQQVTLSCSPISGHRSVSWYQQTPGQGLQFLFEYFSETQRNKGNFPGRFSGRQFSNSRSEMNVSTLELGDSALYLCASTGLAGEETQYFGPGTRLLVL.

This clone came up a few times. The CDR3 is CASSSGTKETQYF. The CDR3 DNA sequence: TGCGCCAGCAGTTCCGGGACAAAAGAGACCCAGTACTTC. The chain joins TRBV4-1 to TRBJ2-5; a possible D gene is TRBD1 (6 bases). CDR1 MGHRA and CDR2 YSYEKL come from the germline V gene. Trimming shortened V by 6 bases and J by 3 bases, and 11 bases separated the two germline ends. The CDR3 runs to 13 residues.

This chain uses TRBV6-1 with TRBJ1-5; D is unclear. Germline CDR1 reads MNHNS; CDR2 reads SASEGT. V lost 7 bases, J lost 12 bases, and 19 bases lay in between. The CDR3 is made up of 13 amino acids. The CDR3 reads CASTPRYPGDQHF. As DNA, the CDR3 is TGTGCCAGCACCCCTCGTTACCCCGGTGACCAGCATTTT.